Below are 32 T cell receptor beta chains sequenced from a single sample in a study of blood T cell repertoires in COVID-19. Repertoires were generated with immunoSEQ multiplex PCR, while TCRdb's copy carries only in-frame clones and drops some. The sample lists 250,000 or so clones, roughly 83% occurring once. The sample was PBMCs or T cells enriched from blood (not recorded which). The source of these receptors is a woman between 50 and 59 years old who had recovered from COVID-19.

V usage is TRBV9 and J usage is TRBJ1-3; 7 positions agree with TRBD1. From germline, CDR1 is SGDLS and CDR2 YYNGEE. Unmatched junction bases numbered 4, after V lost 3 bases and J lost 1 base. This CDR3 region has 15 residues. For the CDR3, the DNA is TGTGCCAGCAGCGGACCGGGACAGTCTGGAAACACCATATATTTT. Protein product: CASSGPGQSGNTIYF.

The V call is TRBV6-1, the J call TRBJ2-1; 7 positions match TRBD2. V trimming: 2 bases; J trimming: 5 bases; junction bases outside the gene matches: 6. Germline values: CDR1 MNHNS, CDR2 SASEGT. The CDR3 covers 15 residues. The CDR3 DNA reads TGTGCCAGCAGTGAATGGACTAGGGGAAACAATGAGCAGTTCTTC. Translation: CASSEWTRGNNEQFF.

The chain carries TRBV12-5 and TRBJ2-4; D ambiguous. There are 12 residues in the CDR3. The germline V and J ends were trimmed by 1 base and 6 bases, with 4 bases remaining between them. Germline CDR1 is LGHNT and CDR2 is FRNRAP. The CDR3: CASGLDRNIQYF. DNA for the CDR3: TGTGCTAGTGGTTTGGATAGAAACATTCAGTACTTC.

This chain links TRBV6-5 with TRBJ2-1; no clear D. The CDR3 has 11 residues. V was cut by 9 bases and J by 7 bases, with 10 bases left in between. Germline V CDR1 and CDR2: MNHEY, SVGAGI. For the CDR3, the DNA is TGTGCCAGTGCGCTGGTGAATGAGCAGTTCTTC. The encoded protein is CASALVNEQFF.

This chain joins TRBV18 and TRBJ2-3; tentative D call: TRBD2 (6 bases). The CDR3 sequence is 13 residues long. Germline V CDR1 and CDR2: KGHSH, LQKENI. Trimming took off 3 bases at V and 6 bases at J, with 10 bases between the two ends. The CDR3 here is CASSPGGMDTQYF. The CDR3 DNA reads TGTGCCAGCTCACCCGGAGGGATGGATACGCAGTATTTT.

This chain joins TRBV12-3 or TRBV12-4 and TRBJ2-2, with 8 bases matching TRBD1. The CDR3 has 13 residues. V shed 8 bases, J shed 4 bases, and the junction held 3 bases outside the gene matches. CDR3 protein: CASQGAATGELFF. The CDR3 nucleotides read TGTGCCAGCCAGGGGGCCGCCACCGGGGAGCTGTTTTTT.

CDR3 nucleotides: TGTGCCAGCTCAACTCGACAGGGGAGAGCTAACTATGGCTACACCTTC. This gives the protein CASSTRQGRANYGYTF. V is TRBV18 and J is TRBJ1-2; 8 bases map to TRBD1. The CDR3 is made up of 16 amino acids. Trimming removed 5 bases from V and 0 bases from J; junction bases left unmatched: 8. Germline assignment: CDR1 KGHSH and CDR2 LQKENI.

This clone was found once. This rearrangement joins TRBV29-1 to TRBJ2-6; 8 bases agree with TRBD2. CDR1 and CDR2 from the germline V gene are SQVTM and ANQGSEA. This CDR3 has 13 amino acids. V lost 7 bases, J lost 4 bases, and 3 bases stayed unmatched. The CDR3 sequence: CSAAGGGANVLTF. The CDR3 DNA follows: TGCAGCGCTGCGGGGGGAGGGGCCAACGTCCTGACTTTC.

V gene TRBV11-2 combines with J gene TRBJ1-3, with 7 bases fitting TRBD1. The junction had 5 bases not matched to a gene; V was cut back by 6 bases and J by 0 bases. CDR3 length: 15 amino acids. CDR1 and CDR2 (germline): SGHAT, FQNNGV. CDR3 in amino acids: CASRPGTDSGNTIYF. The CDR3 nucleotides read TGTGCCAGCAGACCTGGGACAGACTCTGGAAACACCATATATTTT.

This clone was seen a few times. The chain combines TRBV11-2 with TRBJ2-5; 12 positions match TRBD1. Per the germline V gene, CDR1 is SGHAT and CDR2 is FQNNGV. V shed 4 bases and J 3 bases; nucleotides not matched to a gene: 9. This CDR3 region has 17 residues. The CDR3: CASSSLPGTGGKETQYF. The CDR3, as DNA: TGTGCCAGCAGCTCATTGCCCGGGACAGGGGGCAAAGAGACCCAGTACTTC.

The chain carries TRBV7-4 and TRBJ1-3, with D tentatively TRBD1 (6 bases). The CDR3 contains 16 residues. The germline CDR1 and CDR2 sequences are SGHVT and SQSDAQ. Trimming took 1 base from V and 0 from J, leaving 10 bases between them. CDR3 DNA sequence: TGTGCCAGCAGCTTAGTTTGGGGACACTCTGGAAACACCATATATTTT. Its translation is CASSLVWGHSGNTIYF. The full variable domain, its missing parts supplied by reference TRBV7-4 and TRBJ1-3, is GAGVSQSPRYKVAKRGRDVALRCDSISGHVTLYWYRQTLGQGSEVLTYSQSDAQRDKSGRPSGRFSAERPERSVSTLKIQRTEQGDSAVYLCASSLVWGHSGNTIYFGEGSWLTVV.

V and J are TRBV6-5 and TRBJ1-1, with 7 nucleotides matching TRBD1. Germline V CDR1 and CDR2: MNHEY, SVGAGI. The CDR3 has 13 amino acids. V lost 4 bases and J lost 6; bases outside the gene matches: 5. CDR3: CASSSPGTAEAFF. In DNA form, the CDR3 reads TGTGCCAGCAGTTCCCCCGGGACAGCTGAAGCTTTCTTT.

The chain combines TRBV7-2 with TRBJ1-1; D unresolved. V gave up 1 base and J gave up 0 bases, with 12 bases separating them. Germline CDR1 is SGHTA and CDR2 is FQGNSA. The CDR3 has 16 residues. The CDR3 sequence is CASSLEDFNMNTEAFF. CDR3 coding DNA: TGTGCCAGCAGCTTAGAGGACTTTAACATGAACACTGAAGCTTTCTTT.

The genes are TRBV2 and TRBJ1-5; 9 bases line up with TRBD1. CDR1 and CDR2 (germline): SNHLY, FYNNEI. After removal of 6 bases from V and 7 bases from J, the junction contained 7 bases not matched to a gene. The CDR3 spans 14 residues. The DNA of the CDR3 is TGTGCCAGCAGAGCGGACAGGGGAGGGCAGCCCCAGCATTTT. This sequence encodes CASRADRGGQPQHF.

The chain carries TRBV19 and TRBJ1-5; D remains ambiguous. V shed 0 bases and J shed 6 bases, with 12 bases lying between them. The CDR3 runs 15 residues. CDR1 and CDR2 (germline): LNHDA, SQIVND (reference sequence). Written as DNA, the CDR3 is TGTGCCAGTAGTATAGATCACGGTAGTAGTCAGCCCCAGCATTTT. This gives the protein CASSIDHGSSQPQHF.

Of note for this clone: The junction differs from germline at one of its ends, possibly a read error. The V and J genes are TRBV2 and TRBJ2-1, with a possible D match to TRBD1 (6 bases). This CDR3 is built from 13 residues. The germline V gene has CDR1 SNHLY and CDR2 FYNNEI. The CDR3 spells CASTIGQYNKQFF. CDR3 nucleotides: TGTGCCAGCACCATTGGACAGTACAATAAGCAGTTCTTC.

This clone has a handful of counts. The chain employs TRBV6-1 and TRBJ1-4, with TRBD1 matching 9 bases. The CDR3 loop spans 16 amino acids. Germline V gene lookup returns CDR1 MNHNS and CDR2 SASEGT. V gave up 4 bases and J gave up 5 bases; unmatched junction bases: 8. CDR3 region: CASSAESGTGNEKLFF. The CDR3, as DNA: TGTGCCAGCAGTGCCGAATCCGGGACAGGGAATGAAAAACTGTTTTTT.

The gene calls are TRBV4-1 and TRBJ1-5, with 7 bases aligning to TRBD1. Germline loops: CDR1 MGHRA, CDR2 YSYEKL. The CDR3 sequence is 15 residues long. V lost 1 base, J lost 3 bases, and 3 bases stayed unmatched. CDR3 in DNA: TGCGCCAGCAGCCAAGGACAGGGAGACAATCAGCCCCAGCATTTT. Translation: CASSQGQGDNQPQHF.

This clone has only a few counts. The chain uses TRBV7-2 and TRBJ2-7; 9 bases match TRBD2. This CDR3 has 16 amino acids. The germline CDR1 and CDR2 sequences are SGHTA and FQGNSA. V shed 5 bases and J 5 bases; nucleotides not matched to a gene: 13. The CDR3 region has the DNA TGTGCCAGCAGCCGTGGGGCGGGTAGCGGGGGCCACGAGCAGTACTTC. Its translation: CASSRGAGSGGHEQYF.

The gene calls are TRBV21-1 and TRBJ2-7; TRBD1 is taken as the D call from the table, unchecked against the DNA. TRBV21-1 is a pseudogene segment. The CDR3 runs 15 residues. As DNA, the CDR3 is TGTGCCAGCGCGAGGAGGGACAGGGACGCCTACGAGCAGTACTTC. This sequence encodes CASARRDRDAYEQYF.

This rearrangement joins TRBV10-1 to TRBJ2-7; TRBD2 is a possible D gene (6 bases). The CDR3 length is 13 residues. V lost 6 bases to trimming and J lost 3 bases, with 12 bases between them. Germline values: CDR1 WNHNN, CDR2 SYGVQD (reference sequence). CDR3 residues: CASSVISGYEQYF. The CDR3 nucleotides are TGCGCCAGCAGCGTTATTAGCGGCTACGAGCAGTACTTC.

The chain recombines TRBV29-1 with TRBJ1-5; D possibly corresponds to TRBD1 (6 bases). Germline-derived CDR1 and CDR2 are SQVTM and ANQGSEA. The CDR3 spans 13 residues. The ends were cut back, 7 bases at V and 0 bases at J, with 10 bases in the middle. CDR3 in amino acids: CSARQASNQPQHF. The CDR3 DNA sequence: TGCAGCGCCCGACAGGCTAGCAATCAGCCCCAGCATTTT.

V is TRBV10-1 and J is TRBJ1-3; D is perhaps TRBD1 (6 bases). CDR3 length: 15 amino acids. The germline CDR1 and CDR2 sequences are WNHNN and SYGVQD (reference sequence). Between the trimmed V and J ends, which lost 7 bases and 0 bases, there was a span of 13 bases. CDR3 DNA: TGCGCCAGCACTGCGGACAGAAGCTCTGGAAACACCATATATTTT. This gives the protein CASTADRSSGNTIYF.

The chain employs TRBV9 and TRBJ2-2; 9 positions match TRBD2. J lost 2 bases, V lost 3 bases, and 8 bases had no gene match. The CDR3 spans 17 residues. Germline V lookup: CDR1 SGDLS, CDR2 YYNGEE. CDR3 DNA: TGTGCCAGCAGCGCAGGACCTAGCGGGATAAACACCGGGGAGCTGTTTTTT. It translates to CASSAGPSGINTGELFF.

The V gene is TRBV28, the J gene TRBJ2-1, with 12 positions matching TRBD2. With V trimmed by 7 bases and J by 7 bases, 5 bases remained unmatched. The germline CDR1 and CDR2 sequences are MDHEN and SYDVKM. This CDR3 is 14 amino acids long. The CDR3 spells CASTAGTSGNEQFF. DNA for the CDR3: TGTGCCAGCACTGCCGGGACTAGCGGGAATGAGCAGTTCTTC.

This clone has more than one count but fewer than ten. The chain uses TRBV7-9 and TRBJ2-1; 9 positions agree with TRBD2. This CDR3 comprises 16 residues. Germline V gene sequence: CDR1 SEHNR, CDR2 FQNEAQ (reference sequence). With V trimmed by 1 base and J by 2 bases, 3 bases remained unmatched. The CDR3 region is CASSLGSSGAYNEQFF. Written as DNA, the CDR3 is TGTGCCAGCAGCTTAGGATCTAGCGGGGCCTACAATGAGCAGTTCTTC.

V is TRBV7-2 and J is TRBJ2-5; TRBD2 matches at 8 bases. CDR1 and CDR2 from the germline V gene are SGHTA and FQGNSA. With V trimmed by 1 base and J by 0 bases, 4 bases remained unmatched. The CDR3 extends over 16 amino acids. CDR3 DNA: TGTGCCAGCAGCTTAGGGACTAGCTGGAACCAAGAGACCCAGTACTTC. It translates to CASSLGTSWNQETQYF.

The rearrangement joins TRBV9 to TRBJ2-7, with D uncertain. Trimming took 2 bases from V and 5 from J, leaving 17 bases between them. Germline V gene data show CDR1 as SGDLS and CDR2 as YYNGEE. This CDR3 has 15 amino acids. CDR3 nucleotides: TGTGCCAGCAGCGTCGGCTTAAGAGAGGATCACGAGCAGTACTTC. Translating it yields CASSVGLREDHEQYF.

In this sample, this clone turned up a few times. One end of the junction does not line up with germline, which may come from a read error. The V and J genes are TRBV11-2 and TRBJ2-5, with TRBD2 identical over 7 bases. The V gene's germline CDR1 is SGHAT and CDR2 FQNNGV. This CDR3 is 13 amino acids long. CDR3 coding DNA: TGTGCCAGCAGATTAGCGGGTTGGGAGACCCAGTACTTC. Residues: CASRLAGWETQYF.

V is TRBV20-1 and J is TRBJ2-3; possibly TRBD2 for D (6 bases). The germline V gene encodes CDR1 DFQATT and CDR2 SNEGSKA (reference sequence). The CDR3 spans 11 residues. CDR3 in amino acids: CRAGTTDTQYF. The CDR3 DNA is TGCAGAGCGGGTACCACAGATACGCAGTATTTT.

V gene TRBV2 combines with J gene TRBJ2-2; TRBD1 agrees at 8 bases. V lost 7 bases, J lost 4 bases, and 5 bases stayed unmatched. Germline V gene sequence: CDR1 SNHLY, CDR2 FYNNEI. The CDR3 length is 14 residues. CDR3 nucleotides: TGTGCCAGCAAAAAGACAGGGGCCACCGGGGAGCTGTTTTTT. Its protein product is CASKKTGATGELFF.

The chain is built from TRBV19 and TRBJ1-6; TRBD1 matches 10 bases. J lost 10 bases, V lost 7 bases, and 7 bases had no gene match. Looked up from germline, CDR1 is LNHDA and CDR2 is SQIVND (reference sequence). CDR3 size: 14 residues. The CDR3 loop reads CASTLDRGRSPLHF. DNA of the CDR3: TGTGCCAGTACCCTCGACAGGGGGCGATCACCCCTCCACTTT.